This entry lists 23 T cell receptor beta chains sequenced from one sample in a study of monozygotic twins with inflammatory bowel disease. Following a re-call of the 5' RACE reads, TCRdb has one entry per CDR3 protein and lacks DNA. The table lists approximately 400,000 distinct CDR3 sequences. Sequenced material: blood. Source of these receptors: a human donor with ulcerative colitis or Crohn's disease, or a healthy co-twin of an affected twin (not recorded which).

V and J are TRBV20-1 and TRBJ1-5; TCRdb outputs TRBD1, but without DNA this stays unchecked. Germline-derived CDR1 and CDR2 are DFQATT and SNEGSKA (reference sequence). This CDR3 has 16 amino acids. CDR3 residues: CSARQQGRGSNQPQHF.

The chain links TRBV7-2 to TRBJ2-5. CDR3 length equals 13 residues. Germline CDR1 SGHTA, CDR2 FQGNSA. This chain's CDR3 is CASSNRDEETQYF.

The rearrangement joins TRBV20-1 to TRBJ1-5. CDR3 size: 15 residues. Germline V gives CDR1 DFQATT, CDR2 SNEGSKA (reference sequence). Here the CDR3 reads CSAPRWVGGNQPQHF.

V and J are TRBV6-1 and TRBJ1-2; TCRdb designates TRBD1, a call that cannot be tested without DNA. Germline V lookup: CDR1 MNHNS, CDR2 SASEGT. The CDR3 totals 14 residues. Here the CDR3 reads CASSADRYNYGYTF.

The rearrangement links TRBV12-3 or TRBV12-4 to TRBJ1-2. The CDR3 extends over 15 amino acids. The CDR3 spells CASSPGRSANYGYTF.

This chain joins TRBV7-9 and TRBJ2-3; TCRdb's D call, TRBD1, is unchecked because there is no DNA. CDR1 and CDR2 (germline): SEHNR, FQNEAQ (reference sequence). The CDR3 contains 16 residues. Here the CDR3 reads CASSGAPGHSTDTQYF. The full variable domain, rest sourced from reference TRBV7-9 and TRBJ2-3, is DTGVSQNPRHKITKRGQNVTFRCDPISEHNRLYWYRQTLGQGPEFLTYFQNEAQLEKSRLLSDRFSAERPKGSFSTLEIQRTEQGDSAMYLCASSGAPGHSTDTQYFGPGTRLTVL.

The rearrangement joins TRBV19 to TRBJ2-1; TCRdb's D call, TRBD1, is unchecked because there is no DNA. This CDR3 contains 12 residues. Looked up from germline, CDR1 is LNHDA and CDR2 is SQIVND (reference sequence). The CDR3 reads CASAPGIQGQFF.

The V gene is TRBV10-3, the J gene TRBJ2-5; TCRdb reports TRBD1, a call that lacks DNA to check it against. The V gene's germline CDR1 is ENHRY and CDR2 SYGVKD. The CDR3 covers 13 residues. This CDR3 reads CAISTGIGETQYF.

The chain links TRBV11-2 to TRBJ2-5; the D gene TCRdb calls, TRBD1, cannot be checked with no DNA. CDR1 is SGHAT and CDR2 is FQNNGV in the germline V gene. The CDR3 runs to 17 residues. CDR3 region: CVSSTRYRDQSRETQYF.

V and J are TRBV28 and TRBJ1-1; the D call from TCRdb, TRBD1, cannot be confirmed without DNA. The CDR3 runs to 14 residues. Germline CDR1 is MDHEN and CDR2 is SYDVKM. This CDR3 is CASSYTGLNTEAFF.

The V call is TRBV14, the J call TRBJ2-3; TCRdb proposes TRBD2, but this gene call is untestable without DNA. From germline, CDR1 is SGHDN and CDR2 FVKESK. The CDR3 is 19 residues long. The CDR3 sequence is CASSQEFGGTSGSADTQYF.

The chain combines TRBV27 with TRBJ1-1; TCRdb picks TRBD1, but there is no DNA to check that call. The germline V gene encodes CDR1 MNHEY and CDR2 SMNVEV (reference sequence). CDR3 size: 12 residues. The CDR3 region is CASSTGVREAFF.

The CDR3 protein is CASSPIYRGGQPQHF. The chain joins TRBV5-8 to TRBJ1-5; the TCRdb D gene call, TRBD1, has no DNA to confirm it. Germline CDR1 and CDR2: SGHTS and YDEGEE. There are 15 residues in the CDR3.

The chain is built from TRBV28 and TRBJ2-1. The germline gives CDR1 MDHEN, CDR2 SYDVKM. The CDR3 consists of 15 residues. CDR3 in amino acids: CASSSTIRRYNEQFF. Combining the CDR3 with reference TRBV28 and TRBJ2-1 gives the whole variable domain DVKVTQSSRYLVKRTGEKVFLECVQDMDHENMFWYRQDPGLGLRLIYFSYDVKMKEKGDIPEGYSVSREKKERFSLILESASTNQTSMYLCASSSTIRRYNEQFFGPGTRLTVL.

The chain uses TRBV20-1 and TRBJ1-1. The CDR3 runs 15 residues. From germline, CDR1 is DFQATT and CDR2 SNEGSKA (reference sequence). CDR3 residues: CSARPYGAQNTEAFF.

Here the CDR3 reads CASSLRVDRTGELFF. The rearrangement joins TRBV7-2 to TRBJ2-2; the TRBD1 assignment by TCRdb is unverifiable without DNA. This CDR3 contains 15 residues. Germline loops: CDR1 SGHTA, CDR2 FQGNSA.

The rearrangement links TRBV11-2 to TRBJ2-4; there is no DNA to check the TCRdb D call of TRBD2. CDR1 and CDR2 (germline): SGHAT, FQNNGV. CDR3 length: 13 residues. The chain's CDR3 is CASSPAGRGVQYF.

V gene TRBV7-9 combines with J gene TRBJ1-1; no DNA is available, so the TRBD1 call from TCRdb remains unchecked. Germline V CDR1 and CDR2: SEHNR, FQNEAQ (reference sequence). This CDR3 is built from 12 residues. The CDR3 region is CASSGQGFEAFF.

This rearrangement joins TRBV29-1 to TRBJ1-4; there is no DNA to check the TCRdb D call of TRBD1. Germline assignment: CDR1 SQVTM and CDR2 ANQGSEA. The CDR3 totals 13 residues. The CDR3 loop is CSVRGDADEKLFF.

The CDR3 is CASSFQASSYEQYF. This chain links TRBV5-6 with TRBJ2-7. CDR1 is SGHDT, CDR2 YYEEEE, per germline. This CDR3 is 14 amino acids long.

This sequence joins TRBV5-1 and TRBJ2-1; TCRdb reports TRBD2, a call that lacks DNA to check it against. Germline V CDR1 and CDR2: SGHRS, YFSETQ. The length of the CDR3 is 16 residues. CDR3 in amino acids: CASSLEGVTSLGEQFF.

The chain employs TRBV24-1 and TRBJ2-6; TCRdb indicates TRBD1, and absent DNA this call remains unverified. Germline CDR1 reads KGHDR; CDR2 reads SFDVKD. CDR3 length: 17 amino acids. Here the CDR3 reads CATSDQDRDSGANVLTF.

The CDR3 sequence: CASSKTSEKLFF. The chain joins TRBV7-9 to TRBJ1-4. CDR1 and CDR2 (germline): SEHNR, FQNEAQ (reference sequence). The CDR3 covers 12 residues.